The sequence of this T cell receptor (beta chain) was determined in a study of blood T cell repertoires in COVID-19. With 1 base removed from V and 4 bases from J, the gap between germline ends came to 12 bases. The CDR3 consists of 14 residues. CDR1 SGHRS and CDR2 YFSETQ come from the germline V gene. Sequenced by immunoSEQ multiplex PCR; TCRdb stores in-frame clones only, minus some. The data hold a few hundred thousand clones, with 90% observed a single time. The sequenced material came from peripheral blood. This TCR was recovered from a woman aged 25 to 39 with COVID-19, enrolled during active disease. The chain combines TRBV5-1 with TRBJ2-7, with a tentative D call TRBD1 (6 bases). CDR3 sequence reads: CASSLTGSRYEQYF. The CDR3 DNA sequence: TGCGCCAGCAGCTTGACAGGGTCGCGGTACGAGCAGTACTTC.